The following is a T cell receptor (beta chain) sequence with its context. Its antigen is unidentified. The CDR3 is made up of 14 amino acids. Per germline, CDR1 SGDLS and CDR2 YYNGEE. V lost 4 bases, J lost 0 bases, and 11 bases lay in between. The sample is drawn from a study of shared clonotypes between healthy human individuals. Study observations and caveats: Rarefaction revealed incomplete sorted-subset sequencing despite large depth.

Sequencing was performed with immunoSEQ multiplex PCR; in TCRdb, only in-frame clones are kept and a portion is missing. The sample holds around 2,000,000 clones, roughly 94% seen once. The chain links TRBV9 to TRBJ2-7, with D perhaps TRBD2 (6 bases). The sequenced sample was naive CD4+ T cells sorted from blood. Subset here: CD45RA+ positively selected. The sequence derives from a man between 18 and 29 years old in good health. The CDR3 nucleotides read TGTGCCAGCAGCCGGCTCGGGAGCTCCTACGAGCAGTACTTC. This encodes CASSRLGSSYEQYF.